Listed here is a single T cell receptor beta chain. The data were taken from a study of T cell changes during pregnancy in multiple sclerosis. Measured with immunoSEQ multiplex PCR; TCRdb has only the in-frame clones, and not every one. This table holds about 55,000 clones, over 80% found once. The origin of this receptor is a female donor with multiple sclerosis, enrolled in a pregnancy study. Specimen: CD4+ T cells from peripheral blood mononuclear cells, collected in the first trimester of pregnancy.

For the CDR3, the DNA is TGCGCCAGCAGCCTGATAGCGGGAGCGATTAATGAGCAGTTCTTC. Translated, it gives CASSLIAGAINEQFF. The chain carries TRBV4-1 and TRBJ2-1; 9 nucleotides align to TRBD2. J gave up 7 bases and V 4 bases, and 8 bases lay outside the gene matches. Looked up from germline, CDR1 is MGHRA and CDR2 is YSYEKL. CDR3 length: 15 residues.